The clone carrying this TCR beta chain was seen only a few times. The record originates from a study of human T cells and chemical hapten exposure. V shed 7 bases, J shed 0 bases, and the junction held 2 bases outside the gene matches. This CDR3 has 14 amino acids. Germline V gives CDR1 MNHNS, CDR2 SASEGT. Time point indicated: patch test 3, about 24 weeks after DPC sensitization. Sample treatment: therapeutic diphenylcyclopropenone sensitization with weekly scalp DPC. TCRdb reanalysed the RACE reads using MiXCR and keeps one entry per CDR3 protein. The sample shows over 70,000 distinct CDR3 sequences, roughly a tenth of them seen only once.

The chain has TRBV6-1 and TRBJ1-4, with 7 bases lining up with TRBD1. The clonotype comes from a woman younger than 45 with alopecia areata. Some clones in this sample may be carry-over from other donors' samples. The sample was whole blood, taken in connection with sensitization to the hapten diphenylcyclopropenone (DPC). The CDR3 loop is CASKTGATNEKLFF. CDR3 in DNA: TGTGCCAGCAAAACAGGGGCAACTAATGAAAAACTGTTTTTT.